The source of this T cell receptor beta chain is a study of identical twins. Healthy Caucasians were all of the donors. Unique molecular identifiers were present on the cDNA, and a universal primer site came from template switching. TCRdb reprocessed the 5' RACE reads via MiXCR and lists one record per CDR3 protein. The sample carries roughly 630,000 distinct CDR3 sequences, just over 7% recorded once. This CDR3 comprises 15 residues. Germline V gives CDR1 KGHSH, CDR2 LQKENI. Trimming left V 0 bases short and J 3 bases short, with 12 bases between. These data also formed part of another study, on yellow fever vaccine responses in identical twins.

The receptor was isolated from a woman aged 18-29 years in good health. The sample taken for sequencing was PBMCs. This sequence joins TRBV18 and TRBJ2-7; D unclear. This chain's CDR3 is CASSPPAQEGYEQYF. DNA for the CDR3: TGTGCCAGCTCACCACCGGCGCAAGAAGGCTACGAGCAGTACTTC.